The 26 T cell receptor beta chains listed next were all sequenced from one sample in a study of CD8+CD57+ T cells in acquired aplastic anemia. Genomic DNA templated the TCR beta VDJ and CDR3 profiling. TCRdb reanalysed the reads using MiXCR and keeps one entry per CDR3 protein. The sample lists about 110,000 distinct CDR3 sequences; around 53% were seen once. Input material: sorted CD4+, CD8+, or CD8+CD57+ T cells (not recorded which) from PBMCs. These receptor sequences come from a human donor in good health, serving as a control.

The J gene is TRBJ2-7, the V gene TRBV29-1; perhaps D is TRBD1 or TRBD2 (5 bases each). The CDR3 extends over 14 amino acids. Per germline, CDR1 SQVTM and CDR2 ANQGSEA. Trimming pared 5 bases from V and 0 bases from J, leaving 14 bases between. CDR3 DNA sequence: TGCAGCGTTTCCGGGACGGCGAGCTCCTACGAGCAGTACTTC. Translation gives CSVSGTASSYEQYF.

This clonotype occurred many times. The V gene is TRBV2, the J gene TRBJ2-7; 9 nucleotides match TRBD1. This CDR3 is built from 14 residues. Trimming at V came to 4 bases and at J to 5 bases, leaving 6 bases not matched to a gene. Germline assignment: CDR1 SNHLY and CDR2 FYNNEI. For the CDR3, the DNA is TGTGCCAGCAGTGCCCGGACAGGGGAACACGAGCAGTACTTC. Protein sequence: CASSARTGEHEQYF. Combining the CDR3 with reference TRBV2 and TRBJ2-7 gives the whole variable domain EPEVTQTPSHQVTQMGQEVILRCVPISNHLYFYWYRQILGQKVEFLVSFYNNEISEKSEIFDDQFSVERPDGSNFTLKIRSTKLEDSAMYFCASSARTGEHEQYFGPGTRLTVT.

CDR3 sequence (DNA): TGTGCCAGCAGCCCCGGGATCATGAATGAAAAACTGTTTTTT. Its protein is CASSPGIMNEKLFF. The chain has TRBV6-1 and TRBJ1-4; D gene uncertain. CDR1 is MNHNS and CDR2 is SASEGT in the germline V gene. Trimming took off 6 bases at V and 5 bases at J, with 13 bases between the two ends. The CDR3 covers 14 residues.

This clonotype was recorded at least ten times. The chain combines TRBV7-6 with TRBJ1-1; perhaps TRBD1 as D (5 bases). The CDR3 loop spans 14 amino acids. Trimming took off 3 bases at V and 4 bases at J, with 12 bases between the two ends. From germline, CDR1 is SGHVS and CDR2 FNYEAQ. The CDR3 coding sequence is TGTGCCAGCAGCTTCGACGGGGGTCCCACTGAAGCTTTCTTT. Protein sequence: CASSFDGGPTEAFF.

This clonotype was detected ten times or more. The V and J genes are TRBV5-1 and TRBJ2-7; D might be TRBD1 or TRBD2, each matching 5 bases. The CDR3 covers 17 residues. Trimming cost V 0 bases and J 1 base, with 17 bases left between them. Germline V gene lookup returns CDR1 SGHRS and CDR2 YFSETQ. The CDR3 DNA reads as TGCGCCAGCAGCTTGGGGACACCCGGGGATGGGTCCTACGAGCAGTACTTC. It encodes CASSLGTPGDGSYEQYF.

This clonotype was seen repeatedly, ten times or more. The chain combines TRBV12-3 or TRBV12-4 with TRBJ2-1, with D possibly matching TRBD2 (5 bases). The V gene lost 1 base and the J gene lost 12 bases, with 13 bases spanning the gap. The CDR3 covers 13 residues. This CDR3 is CASSLGPAGRQFF. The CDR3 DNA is TGTGCCAGCAGTTTAGGACCTGCGGGCCGGCAGTTCTTC.

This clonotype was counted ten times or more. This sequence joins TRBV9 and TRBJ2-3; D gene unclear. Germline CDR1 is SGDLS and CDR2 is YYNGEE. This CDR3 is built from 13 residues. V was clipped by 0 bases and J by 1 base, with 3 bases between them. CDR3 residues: CASSVGGTDTQYF. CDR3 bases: TGTGCCAGCAGCGTAGGGGGCACAGATACGCAGTATTTT.

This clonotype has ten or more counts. The CDR3 DNA is TGCGCCAGCAGCCAAGGCGTTAGCACAGATACGCAGTATTTT. Its protein is CASSQGVSTDTQYF. The gene calls are TRBV4-3 and TRBJ2-3; D is ambiguous. Between the trimmed V and J ends, which lost 1 base and 0 bases, there was a span of 5 bases. The CDR3 has 14 amino acids. Germline V gene data show CDR1 as LGHNA and CDR2 as YSLEER.

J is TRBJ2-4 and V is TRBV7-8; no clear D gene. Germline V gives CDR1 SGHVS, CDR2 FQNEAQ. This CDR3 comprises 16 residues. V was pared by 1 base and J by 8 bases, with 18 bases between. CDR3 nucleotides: TGTGCCAGCAGCTTAGGGGCATCGGATACCGCCTACATTCAGTACTTC. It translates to CASSLGASDTAYIQYF. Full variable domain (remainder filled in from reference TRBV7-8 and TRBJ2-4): GAGVSQSPRYKVAKRGQDVALRCDPISGHVSLFWYQQALGQGPEFLTYFQNEAQLDKSGLPSDRFFAERPEGSVSTLKIQRTQQEDSAVYLCASSLGASDTAYIQYFGAGTRLSVL.

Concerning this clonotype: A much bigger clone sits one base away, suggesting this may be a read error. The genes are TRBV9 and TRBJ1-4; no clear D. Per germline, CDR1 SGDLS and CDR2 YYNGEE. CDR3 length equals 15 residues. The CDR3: CASSVGESTNEKPFF. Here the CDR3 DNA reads TGTGCCAGCAGCGTAGGGGAATCAACTAATGAAAAACCGTTTTTT. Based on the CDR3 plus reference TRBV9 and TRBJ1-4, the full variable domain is DSGVTQTPKHLITATGQRVTLRCSPRSGDLSVYWYQQSLDQGLQFLIQYYNGEERAKGNILERFSAQQFPDLHSELNLSSLELGDSALYFCASSVGESTNEKPFFGSGTQLSVL.

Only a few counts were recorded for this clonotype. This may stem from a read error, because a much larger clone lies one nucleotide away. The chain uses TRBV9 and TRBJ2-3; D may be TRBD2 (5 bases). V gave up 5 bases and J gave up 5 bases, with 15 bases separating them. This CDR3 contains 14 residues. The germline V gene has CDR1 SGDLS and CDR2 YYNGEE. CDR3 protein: CASSPPGRGDTQYF. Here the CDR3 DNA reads TGTGCCAGCAGTCCTCCCGGCCGGGGAGATACGCAGTATTTT.

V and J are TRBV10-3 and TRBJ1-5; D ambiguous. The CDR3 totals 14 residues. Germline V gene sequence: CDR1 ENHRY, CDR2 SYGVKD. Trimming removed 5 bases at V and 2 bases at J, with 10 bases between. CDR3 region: CAISYGYGNQPQHF. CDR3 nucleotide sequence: TGTGCCATCAGTTATGGATATGGCAATCAGCCCCAGCATTTT.

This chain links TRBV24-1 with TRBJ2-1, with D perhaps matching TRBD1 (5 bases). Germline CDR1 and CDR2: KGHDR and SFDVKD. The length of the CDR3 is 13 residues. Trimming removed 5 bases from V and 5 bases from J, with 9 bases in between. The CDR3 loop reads CATSGDRNNEQFF. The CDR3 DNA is TGTGCCACCAGTGGTGACAGAAACAATGAGCAGTTCTTC.

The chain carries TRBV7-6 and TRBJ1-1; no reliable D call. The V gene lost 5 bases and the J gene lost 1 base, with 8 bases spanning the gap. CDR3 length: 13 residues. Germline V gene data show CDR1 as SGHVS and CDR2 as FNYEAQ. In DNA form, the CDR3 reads TGTGCCAGCAGCACGCAGGAGAACACTGAAGCTTTCTTT. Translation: CASSTQENTEAFF.

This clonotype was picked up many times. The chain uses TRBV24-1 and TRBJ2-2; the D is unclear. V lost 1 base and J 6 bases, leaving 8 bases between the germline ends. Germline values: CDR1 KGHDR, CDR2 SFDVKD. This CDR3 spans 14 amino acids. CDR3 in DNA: TGTGCCACCAGTGATTTCAAGGCAGCCGGGGAGCTGTTTTTT. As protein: CATSDFKAAGELFF.

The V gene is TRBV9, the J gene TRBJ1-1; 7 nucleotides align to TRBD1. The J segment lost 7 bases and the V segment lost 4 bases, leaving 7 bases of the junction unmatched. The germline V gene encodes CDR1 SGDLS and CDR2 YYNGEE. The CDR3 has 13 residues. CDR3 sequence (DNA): TGTGCCAGCAGCCCGAGACAGGGCGGTGAAGCTTTCTTT. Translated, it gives CASSPRQGGEAFF.

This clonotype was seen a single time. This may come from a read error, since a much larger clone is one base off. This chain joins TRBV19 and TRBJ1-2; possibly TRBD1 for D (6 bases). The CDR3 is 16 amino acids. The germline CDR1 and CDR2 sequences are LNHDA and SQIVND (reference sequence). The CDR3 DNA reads TGTGCCAGTCGTATAGGGGGGCCGGGGCCCCCCAATGGCTACACCTTC. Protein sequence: CASRIGGPGPPNGYTF.

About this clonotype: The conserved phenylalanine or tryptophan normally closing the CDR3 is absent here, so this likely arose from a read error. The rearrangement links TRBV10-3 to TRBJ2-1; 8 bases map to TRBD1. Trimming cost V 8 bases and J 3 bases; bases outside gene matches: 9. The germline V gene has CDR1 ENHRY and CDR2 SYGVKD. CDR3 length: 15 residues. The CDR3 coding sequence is TGTGCCATCGCAGGCAGGGGGCCTCTCTACAATGAGCAGTTCATC. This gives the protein CAIAGRGPLYNEQFI.

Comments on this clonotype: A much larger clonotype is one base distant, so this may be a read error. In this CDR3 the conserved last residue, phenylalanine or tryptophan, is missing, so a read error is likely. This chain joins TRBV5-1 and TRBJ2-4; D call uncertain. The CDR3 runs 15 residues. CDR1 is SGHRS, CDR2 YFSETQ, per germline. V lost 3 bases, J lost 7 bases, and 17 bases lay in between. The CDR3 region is CASSWNGVAPNIQYL. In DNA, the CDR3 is TGCGCCAGCAGCTGGAATGGGGTAGCACCCAACATTCAGTACCTC.

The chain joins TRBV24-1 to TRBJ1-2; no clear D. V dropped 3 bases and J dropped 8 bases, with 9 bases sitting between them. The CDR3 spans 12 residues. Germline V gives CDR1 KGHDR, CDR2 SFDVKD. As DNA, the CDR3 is TGTGCCACCAGTGATCTTGAGGACGGCTACACCTTC. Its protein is CATSDLEDGYTF.

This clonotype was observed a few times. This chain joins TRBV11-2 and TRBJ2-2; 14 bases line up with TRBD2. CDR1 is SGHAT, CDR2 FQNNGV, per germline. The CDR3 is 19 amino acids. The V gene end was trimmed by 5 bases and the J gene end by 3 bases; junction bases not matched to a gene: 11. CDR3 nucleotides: TGTGCCAGCAGCCCGAGACTAGCGGGGGGGCAAGGAGACACCGGGGAGCTGTTTTTT. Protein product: CASSPRLAGGQGDTGELFF.

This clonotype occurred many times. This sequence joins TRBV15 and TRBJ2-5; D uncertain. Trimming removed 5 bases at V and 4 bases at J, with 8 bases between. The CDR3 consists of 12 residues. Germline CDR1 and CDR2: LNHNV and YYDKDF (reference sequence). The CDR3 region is CATSGWRETQYF. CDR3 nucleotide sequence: TGTGCCACCAGCGGCTGGAGAGAGACCCAGTACTTC.

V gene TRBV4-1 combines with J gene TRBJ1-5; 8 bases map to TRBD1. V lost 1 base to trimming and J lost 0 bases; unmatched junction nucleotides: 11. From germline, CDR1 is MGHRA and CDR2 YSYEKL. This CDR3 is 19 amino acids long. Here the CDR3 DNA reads TGCGCCAGCAGCCAAGCTACCGGGACAGGAAAGTATAGCAATCAGCCCCAGCATTTT. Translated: CASSQATGTGKYSNQPQHF.

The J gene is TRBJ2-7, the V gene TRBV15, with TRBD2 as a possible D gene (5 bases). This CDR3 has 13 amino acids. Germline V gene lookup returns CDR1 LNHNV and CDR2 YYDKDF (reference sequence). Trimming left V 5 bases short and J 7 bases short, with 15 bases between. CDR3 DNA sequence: TGTGCCACCAGCCTAGCCCGGGTGAGAGAGCAGTACTTC. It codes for CATSLARVREQYF.

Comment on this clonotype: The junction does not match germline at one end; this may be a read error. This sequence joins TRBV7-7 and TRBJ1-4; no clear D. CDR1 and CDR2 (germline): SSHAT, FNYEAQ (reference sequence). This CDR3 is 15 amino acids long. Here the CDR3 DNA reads TGTGCTAGCAGCTTAGCTACCGGACTTAATGAAAAACTGTTTTTT. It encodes CASSLATGLNEKLFF.

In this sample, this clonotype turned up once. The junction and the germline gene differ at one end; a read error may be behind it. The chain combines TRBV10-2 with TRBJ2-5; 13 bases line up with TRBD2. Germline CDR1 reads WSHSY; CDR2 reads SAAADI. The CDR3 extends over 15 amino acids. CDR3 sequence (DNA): TGTGCCAGCAGTCGACTAGCGGGAGGCGCAGAGACCCAGTACTTC. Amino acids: CASSRLAGGAETQYF.